One and the same sample provided the 18 T cell receptor beta chains below, sequenced in a study of radiation and T cells in renal cell carcinoma. Assay: immunoSEQ multiplex PCR; the TCRdb copy retains only in-frame clones and omits some. In the table there are about 130,000 clones, about 81% of which are singletons. Time point in this sample: blood 2 weeks post-SBRT. Treatment indicated: 15 Gy SBRT to primary tumor, nephrectomy 4 weeks later. The sample was blood, taken from a patient whose treatment included radiotherapy and nephrectomy. The receptors here all came from a woman aged 55 to 70 with renal cell carcinoma.

The rearrangement joins TRBV10-1 to TRBJ2-1, with D unresolved. The CDR3 covers 13 residues. With 6 bases removed from V and 10 bases from J, the gap between germline ends came to 16 bases. The V gene's germline CDR1 is WNHNN and CDR2 SYGVQD (reference sequence). CDR3 region: CASSPQERGEQFF. CDR3 nucleotide sequence: TGCGCCAGCAGCCCTCAGGAGCGCGGAGAGCAGTTCTTC.

The V call is TRBV19, the J call TRBJ2-3; TRBD1 aligns across 10 bases. CDR1 is LNHDA, CDR2 SQIVND, per germline (reference sequence). The CDR3 runs to 15 residues. With V trimmed by 6 bases and J by 4 bases, 7 bases remained unmatched. The CDR3 DNA reads TGTGCCAGTAGGGAGACAGGGGGCAGCGCAGATACGCAGTATTTT. Protein: CASRETGGSADTQYF.

The chain employs TRBV28 and TRBJ2-7; D possibly corresponds to TRBD2 (5 bases). The V gene's germline CDR1 is MDHEN and CDR2 SYDVKM. CDR3 length: 15 residues. The V gene lost 5 bases and the J gene lost 9 bases, with 23 bases spanning the gap. CDR3 in amino acids: CASSPEGYHRGVQYF. The DNA of the CDR3 is TGTGCCAGCAGTCCAGAAGGGTACCATCGGGGAGTGCAGTACTTC.

This clone has only a few counts. V is TRBV6-1 and J is TRBJ1-1; D is unresolved. CDR1 is MNHNS, CDR2 SASEGT, per germline. The CDR3 has 14 amino acids. The V gene lost 0 bases and the J gene lost 0 bases, with 5 bases spanning the gap. The CDR3 nucleotides read TGTGCCAGCAGTGAAGCGTGGATGAACACTGAAGCTTTCTTT. It encodes CASSEAWMNTEAFF.

J is TRBJ2-7 and V is TRBV28; 7 nucleotides agree with TRBD2. Germline V gene data show CDR1 as MDHEN and CDR2 as SYDVKM. The CDR3 totals 14 residues. V lost 1 base, J lost 2 bases, and 2 bases stayed unmatched. The CDR3 coding sequence is TGTGCCAGCAGTTTATTGGGGGGGACCTACGAGCAGTACTTC. The encoded protein is CASSLLGGTYEQYF.

The rearrangement links TRBV7-9 to TRBJ2-7, with D perhaps TRBD1 or TRBD2 (5 bases each). The CDR3 runs to 15 residues. Trimming pared 7 bases from V and 0 bases from J, leaving 16 bases between. Germline CDR1 reads SEHNR; CDR2 reads FQNEAQ (reference sequence). The CDR3 is CASTNYYGTSYEQYF. CDR3 in DNA: TGTGCCAGCACCAATTATTACGGGACCTCCTACGAGCAGTACTTC.

J is TRBJ2-5 and V is TRBV11-2, with no clear D. The CDR3 sequence is 11 residues long. V was clipped by 4 bases and J by 4 bases, with 4 bases between them. The germline gives CDR1 SGHAT, CDR2 FQNNGV. This CDR3 is CASSWGETQYF. In DNA, the CDR3 is TGTGCCAGCAGCTGGGGAGAGACCCAGTACTTC.

The chain couples TRBV4-1 to TRBJ2-5, with 7 bases lining up with TRBD1. Germline trimming cut 4 bases from V and 5 bases from J; bases unmatched to any gene: 10. The germline V gene encodes CDR1 MGHRA and CDR2 YSYEKL. The CDR3 is 15 residues long. The CDR3 reads CASSRPDRVEETQYF. CDR3 bases: TGCGCCAGCAGCCGGCCCGACAGGGTTGAGGAGACCCAGTACTTC.

This clone was seen a single time. This rearrangement joins TRBV7-9 to TRBJ1-3; D not resolved. CDR1 and CDR2 (germline): SEHNR, FQNEAQ (reference sequence). This CDR3 is built from 17 residues. V was trimmed by 4 bases and J by 0 bases, leaving 16 bases between them. CDR3 bases: TGTGCCAGCAGCTCCGGACTGAGCCAGAGCTCTGGAAACACCATATATTTT. Translated, it gives CASSSGLSQSSGNTIYF. The entire variable domain, with the rest obtained from reference TRBV7-9 and TRBJ1-3, is as follows: DTGVSQNPRHKITKRGQNVTFRCDPISEHNRLYWYRQTLGQGPEFLTYFQNEAQLEKSRLLSDRFSAERPKGSFSTLEIQRTEQGDSAMYLCASSSGLSQSSGNTIYFGEGSWLTVV.

Written as DNA, the CDR3 is TGTGCCACCAGCAGAGCTTCGGGATCGGGGGCCAACGTCCTGACTTTC. Amino acid sequence: CATSRASGSGANVLTF. This chain joins TRBV15 and TRBJ2-6; D may be TRBD2 (5 bases). The CDR3 length is 16 residues. V lost 1 base, J lost 4 bases, and 11 bases lay in between. Looked up from germline, CDR1 is LNHNV and CDR2 is YYDKDF (reference sequence).

The rearrangement links TRBV5-4 to TRBJ2-3; 10 positions match TRBD1. The germline CDR1 and CDR2 sequences are SGHNT and YYREEE (reference sequence). The CDR3 loop spans 20 amino acids. Germline trimming cut 3 bases from V and 2 bases from J; bases unmatched to any gene: 18. The CDR3 DNA reads TGTGCCAGCAGCTCTCCCGGGACAGGGGTCCTAGACCCACTCACAGATACGCAGTATTTT. The encoded protein is CASSSPGTGVLDPLTDTQYF.

The chain has TRBV27 and TRBJ1-1; weak D call: TRBD1 (5 bases). Germline V gene sequence: CDR1 MNHEY, CDR2 SMNVEV (reference sequence). Trimming took 3 bases from V and 4 from J, leaving 18 bases between them. The CDR3 sequence is 16 residues long. CDR3 amino acids: CASSLIQAGGTTEAFF. Here the CDR3 DNA reads TGTGCCAGCAGTTTGATCCAGGCGGGAGGGACCACTGAAGCTTTCTTT.

This chain joins TRBV7-2 and TRBJ1-2; 8 nucleotides agree with TRBD1. The V segment lost 3 bases and the J segment 3 bases; nucleotides outside the gene matches: 3. The CDR3 covers 14 residues. Germline CDR1 reads SGHTA; CDR2 reads FQGNSA. CDR3 in amino acids: CASSFSGGHYGYTF. CDR3 sequence (DNA): TGTGCCAGCAGCTTCTCAGGGGGCCACTATGGCTACACCTTC.

This chain uses TRBV5-4 with TRBJ2-5; 9 nucleotides align to TRBD2. The CDR3 has 14 amino acids. Germline V gives CDR1 SGHNT, CDR2 YYREEE (reference sequence). The trim removed 5 bases at V and 3 bases at J, leaving 5 bases unmatched. The CDR3 DNA reads TGTGCCAGCAGACTGGGACTAGCCGAAGAGACCCAGTACTTC. It yields the protein CASRLGLAEETQYF.

This sequence joins TRBV6-6 and TRBJ1-3; D call uncertain. The V and J ends lost 3 bases and 0 bases respectively, with 12 bases between them. The CDR3 length is 16 residues. Germline V gives CDR1 MNHNY, CDR2 SVGAGI (reference sequence). The CDR3 nucleotides read TGTGCCAGCAGTTATGGGCAGGCGAGCTCTGGAAACACCATATATTTT. Encoded protein: CASSYGQASSGNTIYF.

The chain combines TRBV9 with TRBJ2-2; perhaps TRBD2 as D (5 bases). V was cut by 0 bases and J by 3 bases, with 18 bases left in between. The CDR3 is made up of 18 amino acids. From germline, CDR1 is SGDLS and CDR2 YYNGEE. CDR3 residues: CASSVDSSPKAYTGELFF. The CDR3 DNA is TGTGCCAGCAGCGTAGATTCTAGCCCTAAAGCTTACACCGGGGAGCTGTTTTTT.

This clone was counted only a few times. The gene calls are TRBV30 and TRBJ1-1; weak D call: TRBD1 (6 bases). CDR3 length: 16 amino acids. Germline assignment: CDR1 GTSNPN and CDR2 SVGIG (reference sequence). V gave up 1 base and J gave up 0 bases, with 15 bases separating them. As DNA, the CDR3 is TGTGCCTGGAGTGCCGGCCCGGGGGCGATGAACACTGAAGCTTTCTTT. Its protein product is CAWSAGPGAMNTEAFF.

The CDR3 loop is CASSPTGYNSQNYGYTF. CDR3 DNA: TGTGCCAGCTCACCAACCGGGTATAACAGTCAAAATTATGGCTACACCTTC. The chain links TRBV18 to TRBJ1-2; no firm D call. V was shortened by 2 bases and J by 5 bases, with 21 bases between the two germline ends. There are 17 residues in the CDR3. Germline V CDR1 and CDR2: KGHSH, LQKENI.